The 20 T cell receptor beta chains listed next were all sequenced from one sample in a study of early T cells in non-severe SARS-CoV-2 infection. TCRdb re-called the 5' RACE reads with MiXCR, one entry per CDR3 protein. The table includes about 64,000 distinct CDR3 sequences, roughly 18% detected once. The source was whole blood, collected at baseline. Receptor source: an adult who was a healthcare worker with PCR-confirmed SARS-CoV-2 infection or an uninfected control (not recorded which).

This clonotype was seen repeatedly, ten times or more. The chain combines TRBV20-1 with TRBJ1-1, with TRBD1 as a possible D gene (5 bases). The CDR3 has 11 amino acids. CDR1 is DFQATT and CDR2 is SNEGSKA in the germline V gene (reference sequence). The CDR3 DNA is TGCAAGGGAACAGGGAACACTGAAGCTTTCTTT. The encoded protein is CKGTGNTEAFF.

This clonotype was seen more than once but under ten times. The V and J genes are TRBV18 and TRBJ1-2; D might be TRBD1 (5 bases). Trimming shortened V by 6 bases and J by 5 bases, and 19 bases separated the two germline ends. The CDR3 extends over 15 amino acids. CDR1 KGHSH and CDR2 LQKENI come from the germline V gene. The CDR3 DNA reads TGTGCCAGCTCCCAACAGGCGGGGCCGGAGTATGGCTACACCTTC. The encoded protein is CASSQQAGPEYGYTF.

The V call is TRBV27, the J call TRBJ1-6; 7 bases are shared with TRBD1. Germline trimming cut 6 bases from V and 5 bases from J; bases unmatched to any gene: 16. CDR3 length equals 18 residues. Germline CDR1 reads MNHEY; CDR2 reads SMNVEV (reference sequence). The CDR3 protein is CASREFGTADFNNSPLHF. The CDR3 nucleotides read TGTGCCAGCAGAGAATTTGGGACAGCGGATTTCAATAATTCACCCCTCCACTTT.

This clonotype was detected only a few times. The junction departs from germline at one end; a sequencing error may be responsible. This chain uses TRBV7-9 with TRBJ1-2; D unresolved. The CDR3 is made up of 14 amino acids. Germline values: CDR1 SEHNR, CDR2 FQNEAQ (reference sequence). CDR3 sequence: CASSRSDSGWGYTF. The CDR3 DNA reads TGCGCCAGCAGCCGGTCCGACTCGGGATGGGGCTACACCTTC.

Written as DNA, the CDR3 is TGTGCCAGCAGCTTACGGACTAGCCGTGCGGATGAGCAGTTCTTC. Residues: CASSLRTSRADEQFF. The rearrangement joins TRBV13 to TRBJ2-1, with 8 positions matching TRBD2. V dropped 2 bases and J dropped 8; count of bases not matched to a gene: 8. Germline V lookup: CDR1 PRHDT, CDR2 FYEKMQ (reference sequence). This CDR3 has 15 residues.

This clonotype was detected only a few times. The chain is built from TRBV19 and TRBJ2-5, with 13 nucleotides matching TRBD2. Germline V gene lookup returns CDR1 LNHDA and CDR2 SQIVND (reference sequence). CDR3 length: 15 residues. V shed 6 bases and J 2 bases; nucleotides not matched to a gene: 3. CDR3 nucleotides: TGTGCCAGTAGGGGACTAGCGGGGAGTCAAGAGACCCAGTACTTC. Amino acids: CASRGLAGSQETQYF.

The V and J genes are TRBV27 and TRBJ2-1; 7 bases agree with TRBD2. The length of the CDR3 is 15 residues. Germline V lookup: CDR1 MNHEY, CDR2 SMNVEV (reference sequence). V shed 8 bases, J shed 7 bases, and the junction held 14 bases outside the gene matches. This CDR3 is CASHPLRTGGNEQFF. Here the CDR3 DNA reads TGTGCCAGCCACCCCCTCCGTACGGGAGGAAATGAGCAGTTCTTC.

This clonotype occurred a few times. The rearrangement uses TRBV20-1 and TRBJ1-6, with TRBD1 identical over 9 bases. Germline loops: CDR1 DFQATT, CDR2 SNEGSKA (reference sequence). There are 16 residues in the CDR3. V trimming: 6 bases; J trimming: 0 bases; junction bases outside the gene matches: 6. CDR3 in DNA: TGCAGTGCACCCGGGACAGGGAGCTCCTATAATTCACCCCTCCACTTT. Amino acids: CSAPGTGSSYNSPLHF.

V is TRBV18 and J is TRBJ1-4, with no clear D. The V gene lost 0 bases and the J gene lost 3 bases, with 8 bases spanning the gap. CDR1 is KGHSH and CDR2 is LQKENI in the germline V gene. The CDR3 has 15 amino acids. The CDR3 DNA sequence: TGTGCCAGCTCACCACCTGACCAGGCTAATGAAAAACTGTTTTTT. This sequence encodes CASSPPDQANEKLFF.

The chain is built from TRBV5-1 and TRBJ1-4; maybe TRBD1 (5 bases). The CDR3 runs to 15 residues. Germline assignment: CDR1 SGHRS and CDR2 YFSETQ. V was cut by 4 bases and J by 11 bases, with 21 bases left in between. CDR3 protein: CASSLGDGTERKLFF. In nucleotides, the CDR3 is TGCGCCAGCAGCCTGGGGGACGGCACAGAGAGGAAACTGTTTTTT.

In its sample, this clonotype was seen many times. The rearrangement links TRBV12-3 or TRBV12-4 to TRBJ1-1, with 7 bases lining up with TRBD1. V lost 6 bases to trimming and J lost 7 bases; unmatched junction nucleotides: 5. This CDR3 has 12 residues. The CDR3 loop reads CASRPGQLEAFF. In DNA, the CDR3 is TGTGCCAGCAGGCCGGGACAGCTTGAAGCTTTCTTT.

This clonotype has only a few counts. The chain is built from TRBV7-2 and TRBJ2-7; 8 bases match TRBD1. Germline trimming cut 3 bases from V and 6 bases from J; bases unmatched to any gene: 7. The CDR3 extends over 14 amino acids. Germline values: CDR1 SGHTA, CDR2 FQGNSA. The DNA for the CDR3 is TGTGCCAGCAGCTTCGGACAGGGAGTCGGCGAGCAGTACTTC. Its translation is CASSFGQGVGEQYF.

This clonotype was counted ten times or more. This chain links TRBV27 with TRBJ2-7, with D uncertain. CDR3 length: 13 amino acids. CDR1 is MNHEY and CDR2 is SMNVEV in the germline V gene (reference sequence). V was shortened by 6 bases and J by 3 bases, with 12 bases between the two germline ends. DNA of the CDR3: TGTGCCAGCAGACCAACCGCTTACTACGAGCAGTACTTC. It specifies CASRPTAYYEQYF.

This clonotype has a handful of counts. The chain employs TRBV3-1 and TRBJ1-1; tentatively, D is TRBD1 (5 bases). V was pared by 4 bases and J by 3 bases, with 12 bases between. This CDR3 is built from 14 residues. The germline V gene has CDR1 LGHDT and CDR2 YNNKEL (reference sequence). The CDR3: CASSRLTGDTEAFF. CDR3 in DNA: TGTGCCAGCAGCCGATTGACGGGGGACACTGAAGCTTTCTTT.

The gene calls are TRBV5-1 and TRBJ2-7; the D gene could be TRBD1 or TRBD2 (5 bases each). Germline V gene lookup returns CDR1 SGHRS and CDR2 YFSETQ. The CDR3 spans 15 residues. V was clipped by 0 bases and J by 4 bases, with 14 bases between them. CDR3 in DNA: TGCGCCAGCAGCTTGGAAGGGGATGGAGGATACGAGCAGTACTTC. Its protein is CASSLEGDGGYEQYF. Full variable domain (missing parts from reference TRBV5-1 and TRBJ2-7): KAGVTQTPRYLIKTRGQQVTLSCSPISGHRSVSWYQQTPGQGLQFLFEYFSETQRNKGNFPGRFSGRQFSNSRSEMNVSTLELGDSALYLCASSLEGDGGYEQYFGPGTRLTVT.

In this sample, this clonotype turned up a few times. The gene calls are TRBV2 and TRBJ1-5; D is unresolved. The V gene's germline CDR1 is SNHLY and CDR2 FYNNEI. CDR3 length: 15 residues. Trimming took off 1 base at V and 9 bases at J, with 16 bases between the two ends. The CDR3 loop reads CASSEGIFSGGPQHF. The CDR3 nucleotides are TGTGCCAGCAGTGAAGGGATATTTTCAGGTGGGCCCCAGCATTTT. Combining the CDR3 with reference TRBV2 and TRBJ1-5 gives the whole variable domain EPEVTQTPSHQVTQMGQEVILRCVPISNHLYFYWYRQILGQKVEFLVSFYNNEISEKSEIFDDQFSVERPDGSNFTLKIRSTKLEDSAMYFCASSEGIFSGGPQHFGDGTRLSIL.

The chain combines TRBV19 with TRBJ2-2; TRBD2 is a possible D gene (6 bases). CDR3 size: 13 residues. V dropped 7 bases and J dropped 5 bases, with 11 bases sitting between them. The germline V gene encodes CDR1 LNHDA and CDR2 SQIVND (reference sequence). This CDR3 reads CASKARGTGELFF. The CDR3 DNA sequence: TGTGCCAGTAAAGCGCGGGGAACCGGGGAGCTGTTTTTT.

The chain carries TRBV20-1 and TRBJ2-1; TRBD2 matches 10 bases. Germline V CDR1 and CDR2: DFQATT, SNEGSKA (reference sequence). V trimming: 1 base; J trimming: 9 bases; junction bases outside the gene matches: 6. CDR3 length equals 14 residues. The CDR3 DNA reads as TGCAGTGCTAGAGTGGCTAGCGGGAGAAGTGAGCAGTTCTTC. This sequence encodes CSARVASGRSEQFF.

The chain is built from TRBV5-1 and TRBJ2-7, with no clear D. The V and J ends lost 2 bases and 0 bases respectively, with 12 bases between them. The length of the CDR3 is 15 residues. The germline V gene encodes CDR1 SGHRS and CDR2 YFSETQ. CDR3 amino acids: CASSLSRQSSYEQYF. Here the CDR3 DNA reads TGCGCCAGCAGCTTATCTCGACAAAGCTCCTACGAGCAGTACTTC.

The chain recombines TRBV12-3 or TRBV12-4 with TRBJ1-2; D is unresolved. CDR3 size: 12 residues. The V end lost 3 bases, the J end lost 8 bases, and 10 bases lay between the germline ends. Here the CDR3 DNA reads TGTGCCAGCAGTTTCAGCGGGTTAGGCTACACCTTC. It translates to CASSFSGLGYTF.